The source of this T cell receptor beta chain is a study of early T cells in non-severe SARS-CoV-2 infection. This CDR3 has 16 residues. Losses at the gene ends were 4 bases for V and 7 bases for J; bases not matched to a gene: 6. The germline V gene has CDR1 SNHLY and CDR2 FYNNEI. Separate cDNA molecules each had unique molecular identifiers attached to them. TCRdb reprocessed the 5' RACE reads with MiXCR, giving one entry per CDR3 protein. The sample records 65,000 to 95,000 distinct CDR3 sequences, about 17% being singletons. The sequence derives from an adult who was a healthcare worker with PCR-confirmed SARS-CoV-2 infection or an uninfected control (not recorded which). Material for sequencing was whole blood. This chain connects TRBV2 to TRBJ2-1, with TRBD2 matching 14 bases. The CDR3: CASSGGTSGSWNEQFF. CDR3 nucleotide sequence: TGTGCCAGCAGTGGCGGGACTAGCGGGAGTTGGAATGAGCAGTTCTTC. Drawing the rest from reference TRBV2 and TRBJ2-1, the complete variable domain is EPEVTQTPSHQVTQMGQEVILRCVPISNHLYFYWYRQILGQKVEFLVSFYNNEISEKSEIFDDQFSVERPDGSNFTLKIRSTKLEDSAMYFCASSGGTSGSWNEQFFGPGTRLTVL.